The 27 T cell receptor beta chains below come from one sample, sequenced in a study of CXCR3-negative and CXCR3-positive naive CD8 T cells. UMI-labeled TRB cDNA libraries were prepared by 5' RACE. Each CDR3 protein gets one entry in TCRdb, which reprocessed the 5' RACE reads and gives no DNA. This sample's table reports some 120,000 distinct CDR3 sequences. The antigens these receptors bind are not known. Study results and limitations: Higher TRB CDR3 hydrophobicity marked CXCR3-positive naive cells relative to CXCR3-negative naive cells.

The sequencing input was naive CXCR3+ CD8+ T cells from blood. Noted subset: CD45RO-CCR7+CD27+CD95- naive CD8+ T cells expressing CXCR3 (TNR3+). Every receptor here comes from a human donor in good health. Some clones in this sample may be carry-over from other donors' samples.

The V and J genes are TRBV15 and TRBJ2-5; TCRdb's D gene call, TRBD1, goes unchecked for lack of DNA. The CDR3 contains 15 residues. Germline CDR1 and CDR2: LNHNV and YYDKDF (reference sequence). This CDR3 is CATSRDFEGAKNQYF.

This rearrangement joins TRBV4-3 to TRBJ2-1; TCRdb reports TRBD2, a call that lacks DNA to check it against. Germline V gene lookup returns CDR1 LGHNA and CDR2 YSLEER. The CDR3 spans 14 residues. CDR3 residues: CASSQGGLADEQFF.

The CDR3 spells CATSTFGTVNQPQHF. The chain uses TRBV15 and TRBJ1-5; TCRdb reports TRBD1, a call that lacks DNA to check it against. The CDR3 consists of 15 residues. Germline assignment: CDR1 LNHNV and CDR2 YYDKDF (reference sequence).

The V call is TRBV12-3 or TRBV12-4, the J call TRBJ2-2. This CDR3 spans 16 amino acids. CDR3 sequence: CASRPPGAGNTGELFF.

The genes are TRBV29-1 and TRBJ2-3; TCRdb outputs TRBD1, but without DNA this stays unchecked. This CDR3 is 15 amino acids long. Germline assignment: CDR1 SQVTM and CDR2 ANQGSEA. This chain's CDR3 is CSVPGVGLDTDTQYF.

The CDR3: CASSLRQALNYEQYF. The chain recombines TRBV7-2 with TRBJ2-7; TCRdb designates TRBD1, a call that cannot be tested without DNA. This CDR3 contains 15 residues. Germline CDR1 and CDR2: SGHTA and FQGNSA.

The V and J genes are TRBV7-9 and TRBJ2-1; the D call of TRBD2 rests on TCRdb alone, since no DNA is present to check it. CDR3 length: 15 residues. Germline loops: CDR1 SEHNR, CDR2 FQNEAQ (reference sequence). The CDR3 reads CASSLLERGNNEQFF.

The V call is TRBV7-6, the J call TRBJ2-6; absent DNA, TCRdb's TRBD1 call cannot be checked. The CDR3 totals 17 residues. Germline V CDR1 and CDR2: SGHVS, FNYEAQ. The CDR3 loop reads CASSTTGVGSGANVLTF.

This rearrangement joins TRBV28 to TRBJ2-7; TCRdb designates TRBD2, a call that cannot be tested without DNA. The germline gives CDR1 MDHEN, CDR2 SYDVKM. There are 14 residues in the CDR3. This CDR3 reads CASSSQRDGIEQYF.

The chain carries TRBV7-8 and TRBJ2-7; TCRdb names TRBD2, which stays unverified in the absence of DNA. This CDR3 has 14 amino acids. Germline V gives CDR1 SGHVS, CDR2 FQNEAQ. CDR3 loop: CASSSRGGGYEQYF.

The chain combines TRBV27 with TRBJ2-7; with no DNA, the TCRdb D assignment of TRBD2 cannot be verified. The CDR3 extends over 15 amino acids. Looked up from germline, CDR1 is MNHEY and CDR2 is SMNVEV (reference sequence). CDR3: CASSFATSGGSEQYF.

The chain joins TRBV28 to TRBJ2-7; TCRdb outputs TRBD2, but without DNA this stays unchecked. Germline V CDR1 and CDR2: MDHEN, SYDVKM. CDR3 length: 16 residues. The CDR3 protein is CASSPAGGGGTYEQYF.

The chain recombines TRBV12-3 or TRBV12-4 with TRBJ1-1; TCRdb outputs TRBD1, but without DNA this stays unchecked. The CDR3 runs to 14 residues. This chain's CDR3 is CASSPPTGNTEAFF.

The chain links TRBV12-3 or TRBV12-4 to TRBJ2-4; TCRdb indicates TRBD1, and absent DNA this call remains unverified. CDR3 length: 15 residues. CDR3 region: CASSPPTGIENIQYF.

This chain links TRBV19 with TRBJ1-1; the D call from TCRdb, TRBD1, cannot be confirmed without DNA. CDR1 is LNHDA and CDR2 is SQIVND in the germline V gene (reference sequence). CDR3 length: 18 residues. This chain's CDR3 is CAMGRSGANGGLNTEAFF.

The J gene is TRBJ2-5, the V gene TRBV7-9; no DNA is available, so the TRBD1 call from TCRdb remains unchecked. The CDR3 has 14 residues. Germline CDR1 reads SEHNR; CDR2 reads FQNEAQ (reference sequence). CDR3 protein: CASSHRDTQETQYF.

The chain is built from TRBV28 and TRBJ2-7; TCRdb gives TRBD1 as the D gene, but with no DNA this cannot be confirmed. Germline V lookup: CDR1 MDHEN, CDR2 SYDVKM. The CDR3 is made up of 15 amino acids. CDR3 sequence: CASRRRGTGIPEQYF. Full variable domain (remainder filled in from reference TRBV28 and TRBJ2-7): DVKVTQSSRYLVKRTGEKVFLECVQDMDHENMFWYRQDPGLGLRLIYFSYDVKMKEKGDIPEGYSVSREKKERFSLILESASTNQTSMYLCASRRRGTGIPEQYFGPGTRLTVT.

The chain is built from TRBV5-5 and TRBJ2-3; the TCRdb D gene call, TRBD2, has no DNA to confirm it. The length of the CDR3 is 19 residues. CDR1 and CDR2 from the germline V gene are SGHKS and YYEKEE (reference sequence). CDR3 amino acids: CASSSISTLAGGSTDTQYF.

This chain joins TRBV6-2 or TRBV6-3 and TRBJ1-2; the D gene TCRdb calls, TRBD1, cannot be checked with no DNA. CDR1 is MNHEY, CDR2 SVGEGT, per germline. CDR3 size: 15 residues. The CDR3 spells CASSFIAGTNYGYTF.

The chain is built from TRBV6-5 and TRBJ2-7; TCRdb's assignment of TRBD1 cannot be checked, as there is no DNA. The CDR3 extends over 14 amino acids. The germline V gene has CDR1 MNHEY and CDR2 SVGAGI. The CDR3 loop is CASSYGQGLYEQYF.

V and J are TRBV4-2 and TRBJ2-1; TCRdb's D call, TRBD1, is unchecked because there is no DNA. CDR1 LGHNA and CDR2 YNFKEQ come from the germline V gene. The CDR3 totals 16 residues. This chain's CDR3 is CASSQRRGGSYNEQFF.

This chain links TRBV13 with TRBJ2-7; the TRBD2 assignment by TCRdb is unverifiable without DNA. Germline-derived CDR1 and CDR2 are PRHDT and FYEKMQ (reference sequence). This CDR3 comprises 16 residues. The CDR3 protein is CASSLVLLEGVTEQYF.

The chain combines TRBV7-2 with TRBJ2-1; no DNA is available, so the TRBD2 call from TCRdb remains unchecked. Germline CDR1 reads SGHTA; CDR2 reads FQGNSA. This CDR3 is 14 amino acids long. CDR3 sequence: CASDRLAEYNEQFF.

The CDR3: CASSQLMYEQYF. The V gene is TRBV7-8, the J gene TRBJ2-7. The CDR3 is 12 residues long. Germline CDR1 reads SGHVS; CDR2 reads FQNEAQ.

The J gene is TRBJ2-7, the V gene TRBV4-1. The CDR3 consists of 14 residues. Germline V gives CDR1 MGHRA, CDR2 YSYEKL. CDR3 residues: CASSQVLGTYEQYF.

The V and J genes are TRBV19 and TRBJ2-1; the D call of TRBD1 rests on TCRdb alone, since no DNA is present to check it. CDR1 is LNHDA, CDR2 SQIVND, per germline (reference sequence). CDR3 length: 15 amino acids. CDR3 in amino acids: CASSIGDRGHVEQFF.

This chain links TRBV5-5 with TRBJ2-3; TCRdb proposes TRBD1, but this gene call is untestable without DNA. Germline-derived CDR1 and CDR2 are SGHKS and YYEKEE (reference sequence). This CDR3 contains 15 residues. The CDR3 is CASSGGDRDTDTQYF.